One and the same sample provided the 4 T cell receptor beta chains below, sequenced in a study of low-dose radiotherapy and immunotherapy resistance in tumors. The time point is: before trial treatment. TRAV- and TRBV-specific primers, spanning alpha and beta chains, primed first-strand cDNA. Amplification, which lasted roughly 20 PCR cycles, used a constant-region primer and V-primer adapter to amplify TCRs. TCRdb redid the calling of the reads with MiXCR, one entry per CDR3 protein. The data hold 85,000 to 100,000 distinct CDR3 sequences, with 9.4% observed a single time. This material consisted of PBMCs, taken before treatment. These receptors were taken from a male donor with prostate cancer.

This chain connects TRBV30 to TRBJ2-3; D perhaps matches TRBD2 (7 bases). The CDR3 is 15 amino acids. Germline V gives CDR1 GTSNPN, CDR2 SVGIG (reference sequence). The germline V and J ends were trimmed by 3 bases and 2 bases, with 15 bases remaining between them. CDR3 residues: CAWRGGGRNTDTQYF. CDR3 nucleotides: TGTGCCTGGAGGGGGGGCGGGAGAAACACAGATACGCAGTATTTT.

This clonotype was observed at least ten times. This chain connects TRBV21-1 to TRBJ2-7; the tabulated D call, TRBD2, remains unverified against the DNA. TRBV21-1 is assigned pseudogene status. The length of the CDR3 is 15 residues. The CDR3 sequence is CARVPGTSVINEQYF. The CDR3 region has the DNA TGTGCCAGGGTACCCGGGACTAGCGTTATCAACGAGCAGTACTTC.

This clonotype was seen many times. The rearrangement links TRBV28 to TRBJ2-2; TRBD1 matches 8 bases. The ends lost 6 bases at V and 5 bases at J; junction bases unmatched: 8. This CDR3 comprises 15 residues. Germline CDR1 MDHEN, CDR2 SYDVKM. CDR3 residues: CASRWDRRPTGELFF. Here the CDR3 DNA reads TGTGCCAGCAGGTGGGACAGGAGACCTACCGGGGAGCTGTTTTTT. Full variable domain (outside the CDR3, taken from reference TRBV28 and TRBJ2-2): DVKVTQSSRYLVKRTGEKVFLECVQDMDHENMFWYRQDPGLGLRLIYFSYDVKMKEKGDIPEGYSVSREKKERFSLILESASTNQTSMYLCASRWDRRPTGELFFGEGSRLTVL.

This clonotype came up many times. The chain recombines TRBV18 with TRBJ2-2, with 10 bases lining up with TRBD2. Germline V gene data show CDR1 as KGHSH and CDR2 as LQKENI. Trimming at V came to 0 bases and at J to 2 bases, leaving 3 bases not matched to a gene. The length of the CDR3 is 17 residues. CDR3: CASSPPRLAGNTGELFF. CDR3 sequence (DNA): TGTGCCAGCTCACCACCGCGACTAGCGGGTAACACCGGGGAGCTGTTTTTT.